What follows describes a single T cell receptor beta chain. Trimming cost V 0 bases and J 4 bases, with 12 bases left between them. The germline V gene encodes CDR1 SGDLS and CDR2 YYNGEE. The CDR3 runs 15 residues. Study processing details: For nucleated cells, counts were estimated from reference gene primer amplification. Some clones are missing from TCRdb's copy, which holds only in-frame ones; the method was immunoSEQ multiplex PCR. The D gene and trimming were derived from the DNA, and the V and J assignments and clone size from that table. Among 30,000 to 40,000 clones listed, just over 90% were seen once. This record comes from a study of blood T cell repertoires in COVID-19. Study-level background: From the United States, Italy and Spain came samples of acute and convalescent COVID-19.

The chain combines TRBV9 with TRBJ2-3; D might be TRBD1 (6 bases). Input material: peripheral blood. This receptor was obtained from a male donor with active COVID-19. The CDR3 here is CASSVGNRVPDTQYF. CDR3 sequence (DNA): TGTGCCAGCAGCGTAGGAAACAGGGTCCCAGATACGCAGTATTTT.